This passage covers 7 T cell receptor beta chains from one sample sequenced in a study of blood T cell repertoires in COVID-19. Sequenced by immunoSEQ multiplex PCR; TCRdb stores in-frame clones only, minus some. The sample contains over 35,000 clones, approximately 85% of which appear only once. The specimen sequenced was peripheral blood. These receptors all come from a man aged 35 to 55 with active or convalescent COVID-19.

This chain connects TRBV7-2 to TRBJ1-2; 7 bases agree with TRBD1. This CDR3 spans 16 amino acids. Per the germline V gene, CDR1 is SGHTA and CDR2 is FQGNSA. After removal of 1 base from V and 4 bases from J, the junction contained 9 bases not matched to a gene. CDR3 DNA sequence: TGTGCCAGCAGCTTAGTTTTAGGGACAGAGGTCTATGGCTACACCTTC. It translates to CASSLVLGTEVYGYTF.

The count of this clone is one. The CDR3, as DNA: TGCAGTGCTAGTATGGGACAGGAGCAAAAACTGTTTTTT. Its translation: CSASMGQEQKLFF. The chain is built from TRBV20-1 and TRBJ1-4; 8 nucleotides agree with TRBD1. CDR1 is DFQATT and CDR2 is SNEGSKA in the germline V gene (reference sequence). Trimming cost V 3 bases and J 9 bases; bases outside gene matches: 6. The CDR3 spans 13 residues.

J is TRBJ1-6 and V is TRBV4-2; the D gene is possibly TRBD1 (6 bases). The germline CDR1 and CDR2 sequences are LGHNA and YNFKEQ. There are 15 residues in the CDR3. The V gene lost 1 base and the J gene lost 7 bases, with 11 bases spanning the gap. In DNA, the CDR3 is TGTGCCAGCAGCCAAGCCGACAGGAACAATTCACCCCTCCACTTT. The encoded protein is CASSQADRNNSPLHF.

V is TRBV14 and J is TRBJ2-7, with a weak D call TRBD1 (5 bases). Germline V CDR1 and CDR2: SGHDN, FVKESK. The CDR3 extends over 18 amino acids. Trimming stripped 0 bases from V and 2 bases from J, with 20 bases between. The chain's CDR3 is CASSQDSGNRRGPYEQYF. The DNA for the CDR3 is TGTGCCAGCAGCCAAGATTCTGGAAACAGGAGAGGACCCTACGAGCAGTACTTC.

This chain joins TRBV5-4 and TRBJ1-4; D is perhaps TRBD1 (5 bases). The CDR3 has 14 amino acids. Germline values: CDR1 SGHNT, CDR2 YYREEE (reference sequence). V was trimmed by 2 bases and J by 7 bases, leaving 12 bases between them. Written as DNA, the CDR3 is TGTGCCAGCAGCTTCGGCGGGGGAGGTGAAAAACTGTTTTTT. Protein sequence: CASSFGGGGEKLFF.

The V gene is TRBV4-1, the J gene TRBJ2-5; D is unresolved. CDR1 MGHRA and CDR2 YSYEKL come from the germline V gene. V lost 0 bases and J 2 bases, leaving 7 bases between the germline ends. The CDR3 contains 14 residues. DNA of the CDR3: TGCGCCAGCAGCCAAGAGTCTATTCAAGAGACCCAGTACTTC. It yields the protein CASSQESIQETQYF.

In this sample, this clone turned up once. The CDR3 DNA reads TGCAGCGTTGAAGGCGGGAGGGCGGAGGGTGAGCAGTTCTTC. Translation: CSVEGGRAEGEQFF. The genes are TRBV29-1 and TRBJ2-1; 9 bases are shared with TRBD2. This CDR3 comprises 14 residues. Unmatched junction bases numbered 7, after V lost 1 base and J lost 9 bases. Germline CDR1 SQVTM, CDR2 ANQGSEA.